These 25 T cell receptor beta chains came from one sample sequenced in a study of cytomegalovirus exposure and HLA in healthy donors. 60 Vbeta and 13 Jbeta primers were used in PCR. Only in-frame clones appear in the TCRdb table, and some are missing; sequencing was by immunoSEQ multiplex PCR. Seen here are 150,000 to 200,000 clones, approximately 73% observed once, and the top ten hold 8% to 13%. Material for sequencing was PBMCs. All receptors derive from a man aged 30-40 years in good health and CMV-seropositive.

The CDR3 DNA sequence: TGTGCCTGGGTCAGAGGCGGCACTGAAGCTTTCTTT. It codes for CAWVRGGTEAFF. The V and J genes are TRBV30 and TRBJ1-1; D is unclear. V lost 5 bases, J lost 4 bases, and 11 bases lay in between. The germline gives CDR1 GTSNPN, CDR2 SVGIG (reference sequence). The CDR3 runs to 12 residues.

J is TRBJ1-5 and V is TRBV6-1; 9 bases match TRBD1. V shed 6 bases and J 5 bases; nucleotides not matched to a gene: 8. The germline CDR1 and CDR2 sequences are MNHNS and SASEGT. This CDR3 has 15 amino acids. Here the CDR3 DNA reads TGTGCCAGCAGACCCGGGACAGGGAAGGATCAGCCCCAGCATTTT. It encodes CASRPGTGKDQPQHF.

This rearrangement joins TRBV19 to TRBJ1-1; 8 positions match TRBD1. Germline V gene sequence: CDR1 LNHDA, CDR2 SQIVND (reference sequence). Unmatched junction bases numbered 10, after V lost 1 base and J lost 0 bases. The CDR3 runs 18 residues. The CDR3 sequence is CASSIGPPGQALNTEAFF. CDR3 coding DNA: TGTGCCAGTAGTATAGGTCCCCCGGGACAGGCCTTGAACACTGAAGCTTTCTTT.

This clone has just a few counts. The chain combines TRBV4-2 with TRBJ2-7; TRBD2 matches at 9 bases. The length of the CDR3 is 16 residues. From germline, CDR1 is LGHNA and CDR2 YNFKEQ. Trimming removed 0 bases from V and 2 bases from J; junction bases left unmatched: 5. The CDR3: CASSQDPREGTYEQYF. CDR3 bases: TGTGCCAGCAGCCAAGATCCGCGGGAGGGTACCTACGAGCAGTACTTC.

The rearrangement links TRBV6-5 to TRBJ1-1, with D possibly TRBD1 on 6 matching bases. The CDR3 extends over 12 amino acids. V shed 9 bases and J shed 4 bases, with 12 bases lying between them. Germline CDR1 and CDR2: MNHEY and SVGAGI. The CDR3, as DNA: TGTGCCAGTTACAGGGCGAGCACTGAAGCTTTCTTT. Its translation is CASYRASTEAFF.

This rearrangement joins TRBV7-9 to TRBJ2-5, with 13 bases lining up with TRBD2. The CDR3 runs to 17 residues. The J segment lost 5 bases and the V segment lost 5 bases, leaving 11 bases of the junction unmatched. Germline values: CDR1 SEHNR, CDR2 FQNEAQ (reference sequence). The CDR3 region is CASSQVGTSGISETQYF. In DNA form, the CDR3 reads TGTGCCAGCAGCCAGGTGGGGACTAGCGGGATCTCGGAGACCCAGTACTTC. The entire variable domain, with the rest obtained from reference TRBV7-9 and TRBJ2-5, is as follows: DTGVSQNPRHKITKRGQNVTFRCDPISEHNRLYWYRQTLGQGPEFLTYFQNEAQLEKSRLLSDRFSAERPKGSFSTLEIQRTEQGDSAMYLCASSQVGTSGISETQYFGPGTRLLVL.

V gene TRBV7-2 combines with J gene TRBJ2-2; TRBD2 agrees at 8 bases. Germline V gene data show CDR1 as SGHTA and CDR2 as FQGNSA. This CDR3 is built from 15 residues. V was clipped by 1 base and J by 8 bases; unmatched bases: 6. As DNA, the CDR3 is TGTGCCAGCAGCTTAGTGCGGGGACTAGAGGGGGAGCTGTTTTTT. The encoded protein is CASSLVRGLEGELFF.

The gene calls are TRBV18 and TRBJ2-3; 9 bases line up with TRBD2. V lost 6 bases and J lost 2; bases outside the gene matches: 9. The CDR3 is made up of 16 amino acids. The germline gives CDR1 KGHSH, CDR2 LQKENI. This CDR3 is CASSRSLAGYTDTQYF. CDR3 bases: TGTGCCAGCTCCCGATCACTAGCGGGCTACACAGATACGCAGTATTTT.

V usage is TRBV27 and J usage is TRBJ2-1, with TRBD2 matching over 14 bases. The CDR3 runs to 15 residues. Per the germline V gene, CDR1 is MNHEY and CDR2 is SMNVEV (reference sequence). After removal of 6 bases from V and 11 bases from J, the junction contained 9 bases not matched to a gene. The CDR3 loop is CASSAGTSGRGQQFF. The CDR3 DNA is TGTGCCAGCAGCGCCGGGACTAGCGGGAGAGGGCAGCAGTTCTTC.

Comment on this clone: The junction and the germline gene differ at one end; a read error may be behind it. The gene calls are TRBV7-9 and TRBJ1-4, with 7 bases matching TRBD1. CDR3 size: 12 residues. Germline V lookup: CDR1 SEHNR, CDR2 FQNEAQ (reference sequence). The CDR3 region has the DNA TGTGCCAGCAGCTTCCTGGGACAGTCAACTGATTTT. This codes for CASSFLGQSTDF.

The CDR3 nucleotides read TGTGCCAGCAGCCCCGGGACTAGGGCCGGGGAGCTGTTTTTT. Protein sequence: CASSPGTRAGELFF. This rearrangement joins TRBV7-2 to TRBJ2-2, with 8 bases identical to TRBD2. This CDR3 comprises 14 residues. Germline trimming cut 5 bases from V and 6 bases from J; bases unmatched to any gene: 5. Germline loops: CDR1 SGHTA, CDR2 FQGNSA.

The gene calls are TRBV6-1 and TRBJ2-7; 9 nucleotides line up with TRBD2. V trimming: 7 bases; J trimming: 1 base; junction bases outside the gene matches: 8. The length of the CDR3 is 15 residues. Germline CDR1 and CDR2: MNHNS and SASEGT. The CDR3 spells CASKSAGGPSYEQYF. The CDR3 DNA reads TGTGCCAGCAAATCGGCGGGAGGGCCGTCCTACGAGCAGTACTTC.

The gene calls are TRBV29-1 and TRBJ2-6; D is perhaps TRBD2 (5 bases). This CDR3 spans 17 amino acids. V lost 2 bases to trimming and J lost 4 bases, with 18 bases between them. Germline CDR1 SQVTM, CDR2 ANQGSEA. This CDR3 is CSVESTGLPGGANVLTF. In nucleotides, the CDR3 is TGCAGCGTTGAATCGACGGGGTTACCGGGGGGGGCCAACGTCCTGACTTTC.

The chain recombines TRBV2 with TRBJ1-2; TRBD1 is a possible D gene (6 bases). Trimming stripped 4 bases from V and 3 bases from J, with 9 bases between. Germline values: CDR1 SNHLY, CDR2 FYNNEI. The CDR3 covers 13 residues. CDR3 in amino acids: CASSARGDYGYTF. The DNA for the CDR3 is TGTGCCAGCAGTGCCAGGGGCGACTATGGCTACACCTTC.

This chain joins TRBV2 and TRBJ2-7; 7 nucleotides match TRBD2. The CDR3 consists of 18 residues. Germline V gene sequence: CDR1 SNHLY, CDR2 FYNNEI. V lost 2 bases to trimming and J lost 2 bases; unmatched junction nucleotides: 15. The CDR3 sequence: CASSEPDKGGRAAYEQYF. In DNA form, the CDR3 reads TGTGCCAGCAGTGAACCCGACAAGGGCGGGAGAGCAGCCTACGAGCAGTACTTC.

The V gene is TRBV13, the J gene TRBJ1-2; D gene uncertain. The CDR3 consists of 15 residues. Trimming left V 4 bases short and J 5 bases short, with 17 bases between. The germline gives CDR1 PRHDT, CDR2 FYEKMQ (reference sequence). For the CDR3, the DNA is TGTGCCAGCAGCTCAAACGCCCGTAGCGCATATGGCTACACCTTC. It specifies CASSSNARSAYGYTF.

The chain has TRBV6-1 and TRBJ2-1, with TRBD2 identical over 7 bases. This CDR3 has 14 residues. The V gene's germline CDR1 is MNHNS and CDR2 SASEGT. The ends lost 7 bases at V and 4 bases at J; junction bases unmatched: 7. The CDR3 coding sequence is TGTGCCAGCACCACCATGCGGGGGTACAATGAGCAGTTCTTC. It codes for CASTTMRGYNEQFF.

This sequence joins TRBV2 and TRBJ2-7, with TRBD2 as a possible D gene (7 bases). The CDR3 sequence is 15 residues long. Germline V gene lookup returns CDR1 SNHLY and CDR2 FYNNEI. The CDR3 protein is CALRSGDTLTYEQYF. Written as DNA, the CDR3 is TGTGCACTTCGGAGCGGGGACACCTTGACCTACGAGCAGTACTTC. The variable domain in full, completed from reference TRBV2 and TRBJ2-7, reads EPEVTQTPSHQVTQMGQEVILRCVPISNHLYFYWYRQILGQKVEFLVSFYNNEISEKSEIFDDQFSVERPDGSNFTLKIRSTKLEDSAMYFCALRSGDTLTYEQYFGPGTRLTVT.

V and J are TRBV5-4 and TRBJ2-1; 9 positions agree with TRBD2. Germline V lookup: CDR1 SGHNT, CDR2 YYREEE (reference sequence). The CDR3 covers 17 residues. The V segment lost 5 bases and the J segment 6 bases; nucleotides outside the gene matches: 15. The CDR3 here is CASSHGYAGGPGNEQFF. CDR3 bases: TGTGCCAGCAGTCATGGGTACGCGGGAGGGCCGGGCAATGAGCAGTTCTTC.

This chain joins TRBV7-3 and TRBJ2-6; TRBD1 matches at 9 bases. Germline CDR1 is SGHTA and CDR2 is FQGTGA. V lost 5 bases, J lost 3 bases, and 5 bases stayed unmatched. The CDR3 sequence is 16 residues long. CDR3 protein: CASSPWTGVGANVLTF. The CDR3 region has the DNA TGTGCCAGCAGCCCCTGGACAGGGGTTGGGGCCAACGTCCTGACTTTC.

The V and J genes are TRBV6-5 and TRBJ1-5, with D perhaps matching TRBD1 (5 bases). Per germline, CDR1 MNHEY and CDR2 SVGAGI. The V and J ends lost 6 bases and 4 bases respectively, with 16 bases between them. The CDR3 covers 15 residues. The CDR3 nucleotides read TGTGCCAGCAGACGCGGGGGTGGAAGGAATCAGCCCCAGCATTTT. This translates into CASRRGGGRNQPQHF.

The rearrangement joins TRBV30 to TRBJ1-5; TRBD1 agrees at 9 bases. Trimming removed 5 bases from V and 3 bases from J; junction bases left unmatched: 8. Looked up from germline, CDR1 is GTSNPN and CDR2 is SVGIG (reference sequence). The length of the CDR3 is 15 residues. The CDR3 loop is CAWGRTGDFNQPQHF. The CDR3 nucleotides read TGTGCCTGGGGACGGACAGGGGATTTCAATCAGCCCCAGCATTTT.

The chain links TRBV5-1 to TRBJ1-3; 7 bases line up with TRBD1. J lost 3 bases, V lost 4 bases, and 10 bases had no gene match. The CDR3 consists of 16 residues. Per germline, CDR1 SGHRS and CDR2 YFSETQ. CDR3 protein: CASSPSATGDGNTIYF. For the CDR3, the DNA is TGCGCCAGCAGCCCCTCTGCCACAGGGGATGGAAACACCATATATTTT.

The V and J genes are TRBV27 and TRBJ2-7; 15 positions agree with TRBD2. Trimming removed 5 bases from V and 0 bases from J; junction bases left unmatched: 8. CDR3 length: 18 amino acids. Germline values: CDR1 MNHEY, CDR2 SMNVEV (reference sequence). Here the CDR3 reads CASSGTGTSGRHSYEQYF. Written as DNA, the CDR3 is TGTGCCAGCAGTGGAACCGGGACTAGCGGGAGGCACTCCTACGAGCAGTACTTC.

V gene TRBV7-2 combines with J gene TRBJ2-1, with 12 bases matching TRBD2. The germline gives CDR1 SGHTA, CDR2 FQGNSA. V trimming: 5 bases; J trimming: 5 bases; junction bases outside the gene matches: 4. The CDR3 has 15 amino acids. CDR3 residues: CASSRGLAGNNEQFF. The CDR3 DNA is TGTGCCAGCAGCCGCGGACTAGCGGGGAACAATGAGCAGTTCTTC.